The 9 T cell receptor beta chains reported below all come from one sample, sequenced in a study of CD8 T cells in ankylosing spondylitis. TCRdb re-called the 5' RACE reads through MiXCR, storing one row per CDR3 protein. Here the sample spans a few hundred thousand distinct CDR3 sequences, roughly 10% being singletons. Sequencing was carried out using blood, either unsorted or a sorted T cell fraction (not recorded which). These TCRs come from a female donor with ankylosing spondylitis or in good health (not recorded which).

The chain combines TRBV28 with TRBJ2-7; 8 nucleotides match TRBD1. Losses at the gene ends were 5 bases for V and 9 bases for J; bases not matched to a gene: 6. CDR1 is MDHEN, CDR2 SYDVKM, per germline. This CDR3 has 12 residues. The DNA of the CDR3 is TGTGCCAGCAGTATCCGACAGGGGACGCAGTACTTC. Translating gives CASSIRQGTQYF.

This clonotype was seen a handful of times. The chain is built from TRBV5-1 and TRBJ2-1; 8 bases match TRBD2. The CDR3 length is 14 residues. The V gene end was trimmed by 0 bases and the J gene end by 8 bases; junction bases not matched to a gene: 4. Per the germline V gene, CDR1 is SGHRS and CDR2 is YFSETQ. CDR3 amino acids: CASSLAGGAYEQFF. Here the CDR3 DNA reads TGCGCCAGCAGCTTGGCCGGGGGGGCATATGAGCAGTTCTTC.

The chain uses TRBV12-3 or TRBV12-4 and TRBJ1-6, with 7 bases that match TRBD1. V gave up 5 bases and J gave up 7 bases; unmatched junction bases: 8. The CDR3 totals 15 residues. The DNA for the CDR3 is TGTGCCAGCAGTCTCGGGGCAGGGGGAAATTCACCCCTCCACTTT. Translated: CASSLGAGGNSPLHF.

This clonotype was seen a handful of times. The chain is built from TRBV20-1 and TRBJ2-1; TRBD2 agrees at 7 bases. CDR1 and CDR2 (germline): DFQATT, SNEGSKA (reference sequence). The CDR3 length is 17 residues. Trimming removed 4 bases from V and 4 bases from J; junction bases left unmatched: 16. CDR3 sequence (DNA): TGCAGTGCTACTCCTCTCGACGGCGGGGGAGGGTACAATGAGCAGTTCTTC. Its protein product is CSATPLDGGGGYNEQFF.

This clonotype was recorded at least ten times. V gene TRBV12-3 or TRBV12-4 combines with J gene TRBJ1-6; D remains unclear. The V end was cut by 6 bases, the J end by 9 bases, with 9 bases between. The CDR3 is 12 residues long. Here the CDR3 DNA reads TGTGCCAGCAGCCCCGTGGGTTCACCCCTCCACTTT. Translation: CASSPVGSPLHF.

The chain has TRBV3-1 and TRBJ2-2, with TRBD2 identical over 7 bases. Germline V gene lookup returns CDR1 LGHDT and CDR2 YNNKEL (reference sequence). The CDR3 totals 16 residues. V shed 3 bases, J shed 6 bases, and the junction held 10 bases outside the gene matches. The CDR3 region is CASSQAQRDLSGELFF. CDR3 DNA: TGTGCCAGCAGCCAGGCCCAGCGGGACCTATCCGGGGAGCTGTTTTTT.

This clonotype was recorded many times. The chain is built from TRBV6-5 and TRBJ2-4, with D unclear. The V gene's germline CDR1 is MNHEY and CDR2 SVGAGI. V lost 8 bases and J 1 base, leaving 9 bases between the germline ends. The CDR3 runs to 13 residues. The CDR3 sequence is CASFNEAKNIQYF. The CDR3 DNA is TGTGCCAGCTTTAACGAGGCCAAAAACATTCAGTACTTC.

This clonotype was counted many times. The chain links TRBV12-3 or TRBV12-4 to TRBJ1-6; TRBD1 might be the D (6 bases). The CDR3 is 14 amino acids. With 4 bases removed from V and 10 bases from J, the gap between germline ends came to 14 bases. The CDR3 protein is CASSSSGAGSPLHF. The CDR3 DNA is TGTGCCAGCAGTTCCTCGGGGGCCGGGTCACCCCTCCACTTT.

The chain uses TRBV3-1 and TRBJ1-6; 7 bases match TRBD1. Germline V gene lookup returns CDR1 LGHDT and CDR2 YNNKEL (reference sequence). The junction had 8 bases not matched to a gene; V was cut back by 2 bases and J by 1 base. The CDR3 consists of 18 residues. The CDR3 nucleotides are TGTGCCAGCAGCCAAAGAGGCAGGGGGAATTCCTATAATTCACCCCTCCACTTT. Translation gives CASSQRGRGNSYNSPLHF.